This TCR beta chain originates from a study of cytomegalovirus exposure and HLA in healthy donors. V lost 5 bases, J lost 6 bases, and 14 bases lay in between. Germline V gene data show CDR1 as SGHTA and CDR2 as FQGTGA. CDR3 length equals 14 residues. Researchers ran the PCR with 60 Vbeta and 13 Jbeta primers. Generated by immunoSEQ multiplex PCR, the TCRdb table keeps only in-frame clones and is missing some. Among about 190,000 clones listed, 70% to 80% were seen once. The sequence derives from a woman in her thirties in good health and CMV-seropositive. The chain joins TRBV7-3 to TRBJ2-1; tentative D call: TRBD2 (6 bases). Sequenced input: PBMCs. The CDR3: CASSLLGDFNEQFF. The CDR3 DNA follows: TGTGCCAGCAGCCTCTTAGGGGACTTCAATGAGCAGTTCTTC.